The following is a T cell receptor beta chain sequence with its context. The antigen is undetermined. Every bit of the isolated RNA underwent reverse transcription, so sequencing read expressed TCRB transcripts. Produced via immunoSEQ multiplex PCR; TCRdb's table is partial and in-frame only. Of about 12,000 clones in the sample, 45% to 50% were seen once. Germline V gene sequence: CDR1 SGHDT, CDR2 YYEEEE. The J segment lost 2 bases and the V segment lost 4 bases, leaving 4 bases of the junction unmatched. The CDR3 is 15 residues long. This entry belongs to a study of beta chain features in type 1 diabetes. Study-level findings and limits: cDNA sequencing could over-represent cells with high TCR expression. Any HLA effect on TCRB rearrangement was left unresolved by small sub-analyses. The study found moderately but significantly shorter TCRB CDR3s in all four CD4+ subsets of Type 1 diabetes patients.

V usage is TRBV5-6 and J usage is TRBJ2-7; 12 bases are shared with TRBD1. Sequencing used stem cell memory CD4+ T cells from blood. This clonotype was sampled from a man between 18 and 35 years old in good health. The CDR3 coding sequence is TGTGCCAGCAGCAAGGGACAGGGGGCCACCTACGAGCAGTACTTC. Protein sequence: CASSKGQGATYEQYF. The full variable domain, rest sourced from reference TRBV5-6 and TRBJ2-7, is DAGVTQSPTHLIKTRGQQVTLRCSPKSGHDTVSWYQQALGQGPQFIFQYYEEEERQRGNFPDRFSGHQFPNYSSELNVNALLLGDSALYLCASSKGQGATYEQYFGPGTRLTVT.